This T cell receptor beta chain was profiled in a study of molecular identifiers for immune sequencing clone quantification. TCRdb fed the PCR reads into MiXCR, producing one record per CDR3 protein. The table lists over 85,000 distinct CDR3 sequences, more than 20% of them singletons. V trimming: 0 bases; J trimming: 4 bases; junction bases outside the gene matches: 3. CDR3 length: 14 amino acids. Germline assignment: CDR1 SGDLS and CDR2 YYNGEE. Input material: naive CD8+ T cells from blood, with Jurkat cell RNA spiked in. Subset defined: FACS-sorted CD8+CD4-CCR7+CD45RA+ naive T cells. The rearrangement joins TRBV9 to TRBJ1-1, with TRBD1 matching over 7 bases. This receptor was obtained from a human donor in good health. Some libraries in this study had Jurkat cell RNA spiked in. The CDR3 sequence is CASSVGEGATEAFF. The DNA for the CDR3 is TGTGCCAGCAGCGTAGGAGAGGGGGCCACTGAAGCTTTCTTT.